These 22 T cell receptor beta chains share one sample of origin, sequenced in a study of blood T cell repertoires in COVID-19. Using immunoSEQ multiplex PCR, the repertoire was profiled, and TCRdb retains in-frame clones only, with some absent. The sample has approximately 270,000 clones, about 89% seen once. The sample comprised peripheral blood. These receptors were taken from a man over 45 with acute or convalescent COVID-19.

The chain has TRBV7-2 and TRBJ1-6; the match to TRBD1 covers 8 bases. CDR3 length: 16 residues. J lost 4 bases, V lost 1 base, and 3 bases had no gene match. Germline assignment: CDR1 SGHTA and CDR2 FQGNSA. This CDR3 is CASSLDWDRYNSPLHF. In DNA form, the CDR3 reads TGTGCCAGCAGCTTAGATTGGGACAGGTATAATTCACCCCTCCACTTT. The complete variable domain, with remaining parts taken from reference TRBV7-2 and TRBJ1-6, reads GAGVSQSPSNKVTEKGKDVELRCDPISGHTALYWYRQSLGQGLEFLIYFQGNSAPDKSGLPSDRFSAERTGGSVSTLTIQRTQQEDSAVYLCASSLDWDRYNSPLHFGNGTRLTVT.

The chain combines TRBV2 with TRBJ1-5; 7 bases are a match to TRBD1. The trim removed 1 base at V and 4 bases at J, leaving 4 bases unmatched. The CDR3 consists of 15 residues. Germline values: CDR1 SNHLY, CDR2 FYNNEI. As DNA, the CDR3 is TGTGCCAGCAGTGAAGGGGGGACAGTAAATCAGCCCCAGCATTTT. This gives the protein CASSEGGTVNQPQHF.

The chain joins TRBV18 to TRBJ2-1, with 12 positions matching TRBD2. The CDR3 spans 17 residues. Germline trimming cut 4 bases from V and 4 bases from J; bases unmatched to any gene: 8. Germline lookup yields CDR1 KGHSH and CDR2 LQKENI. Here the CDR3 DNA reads TGTGCCAGCTCACGGATTCCACTAGCGGGGGGTTACAATGAGCAGTTCTTC. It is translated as CASSRIPLAGGYNEQFF.

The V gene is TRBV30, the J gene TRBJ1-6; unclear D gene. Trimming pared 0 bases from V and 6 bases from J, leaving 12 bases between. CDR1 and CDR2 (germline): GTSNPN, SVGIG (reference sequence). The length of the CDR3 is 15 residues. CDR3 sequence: CAWSVLGLGNSPLHF. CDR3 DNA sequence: TGTGCCTGGAGTGTACTAGGCCTTGGTAATTCACCCCTCCACTTT.

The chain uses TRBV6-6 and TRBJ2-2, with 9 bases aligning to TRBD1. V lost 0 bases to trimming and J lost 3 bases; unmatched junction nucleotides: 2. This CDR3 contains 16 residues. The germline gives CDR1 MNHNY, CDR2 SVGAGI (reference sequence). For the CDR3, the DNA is TGTGCCAGCAGTTACTCCAGACAGGGGGACACCGGGGAGCTGTTTTTT. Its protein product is CASSYSRQGDTGELFF.

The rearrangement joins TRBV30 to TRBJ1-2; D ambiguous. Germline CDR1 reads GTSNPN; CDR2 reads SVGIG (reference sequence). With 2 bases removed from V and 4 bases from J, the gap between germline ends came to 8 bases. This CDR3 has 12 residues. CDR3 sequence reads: CAWSPGGYGYTF. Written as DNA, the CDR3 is TGTGCCTGGAGTCCGGGTGGCTATGGCTACACCTTC.

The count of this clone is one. CDR3 DNA: TGTGCCAGCAGTTTATACCCCTATATGCACCACCAAGGGGACACTGAAGCTTTCTTT. Translating it yields CASSLYPYMHHQGDTEAFF. The chain has TRBV27 and TRBJ1-1, with D maybe TRBD1 (5 bases). Per the germline V gene, CDR1 is MNHEY and CDR2 is SMNVEV (reference sequence). The CDR3 sequence is 19 residues long. The V gene lost 1 base and the J gene lost 3 bases, with 24 bases spanning the gap.

Here the CDR3 DNA reads TGTGCCAGCAGCGAGGGACAGGGGGCTTACTCACCCCTCCACTTT. Translating gives CASSEGQGAYSPLHF. This chain connects TRBV6-4 to TRBJ1-6, with TRBD1 matching over 12 bases. Trimming cost V 6 bases and J 10 bases; bases outside gene matches: 7. Germline loops: CDR1 MRHNA, CDR2 SNTAGT. The CDR3 sequence is 15 residues long.

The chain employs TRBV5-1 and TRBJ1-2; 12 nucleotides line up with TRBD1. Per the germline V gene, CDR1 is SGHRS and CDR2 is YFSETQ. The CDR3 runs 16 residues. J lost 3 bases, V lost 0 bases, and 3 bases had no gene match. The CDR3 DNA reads TGCGCCAGCAGCTTGGCCGGGACAGGGGGCGACTATGGCTACACCTTC. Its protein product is CASSLAGTGGDYGYTF.

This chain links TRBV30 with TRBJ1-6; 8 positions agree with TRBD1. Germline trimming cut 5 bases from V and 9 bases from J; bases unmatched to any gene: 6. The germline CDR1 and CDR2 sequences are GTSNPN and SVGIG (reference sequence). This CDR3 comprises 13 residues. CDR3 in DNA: TGTGCCTGGCAGGGACAGGAGTCTTCACCCCTCCACTTT. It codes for CAWQGQESSPLHF.

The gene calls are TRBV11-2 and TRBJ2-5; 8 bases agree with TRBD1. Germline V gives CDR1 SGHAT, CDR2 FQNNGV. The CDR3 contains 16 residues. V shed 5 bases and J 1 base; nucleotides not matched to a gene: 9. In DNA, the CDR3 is TGTGCCAGCAGCCCTATGTGGACAGGGATCCAAGAGACCCAGTACTTC. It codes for CASSPMWTGIQETQYF.

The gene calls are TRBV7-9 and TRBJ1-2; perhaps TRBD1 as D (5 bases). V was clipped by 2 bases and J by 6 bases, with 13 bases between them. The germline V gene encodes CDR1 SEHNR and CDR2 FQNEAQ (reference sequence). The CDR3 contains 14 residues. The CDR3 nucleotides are TGTGCCAGCAGCTTAAACGGGGGGATCGATGGCTACACCTTC. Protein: CASSLNGGIDGYTF.

CDR3 DNA sequence: TGTGCCAGCAGCCAAGATGGCGGGCAGTACTTC. Its protein product is CASSQDGGQYF. The chain carries TRBV14 and TRBJ2-7, with D unclear. Germline V lookup: CDR1 SGHDN, CDR2 FVKESK. V gave up 0 bases and J gave up 9 bases, with 6 bases separating them. The CDR3 extends over 11 amino acids.

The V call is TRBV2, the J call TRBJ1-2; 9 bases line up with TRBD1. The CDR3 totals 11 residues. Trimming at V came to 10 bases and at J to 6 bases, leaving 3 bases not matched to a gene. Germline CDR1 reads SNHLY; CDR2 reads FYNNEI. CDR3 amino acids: CANTGGDGYTF. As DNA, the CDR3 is TGTGCCAACACAGGGGGCGATGGCTACACCTTC.

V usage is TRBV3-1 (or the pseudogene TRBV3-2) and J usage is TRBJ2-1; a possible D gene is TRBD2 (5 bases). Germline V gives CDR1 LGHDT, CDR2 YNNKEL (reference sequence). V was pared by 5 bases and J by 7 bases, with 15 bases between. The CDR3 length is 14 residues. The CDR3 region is CASSARGPGNEQFF. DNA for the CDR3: TGTGCCAGCAGCGCCCGAGGGCCGGGAAATGAGCAGTTCTTC.

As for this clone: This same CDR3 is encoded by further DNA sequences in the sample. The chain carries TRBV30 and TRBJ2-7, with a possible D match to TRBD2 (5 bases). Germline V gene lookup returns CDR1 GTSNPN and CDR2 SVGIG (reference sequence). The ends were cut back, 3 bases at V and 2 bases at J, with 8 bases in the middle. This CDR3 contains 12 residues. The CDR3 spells CAWRRETYEQYF. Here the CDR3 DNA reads TGTGCCTGGAGGAGGGAGACCTACGAGCAGTACTTC.

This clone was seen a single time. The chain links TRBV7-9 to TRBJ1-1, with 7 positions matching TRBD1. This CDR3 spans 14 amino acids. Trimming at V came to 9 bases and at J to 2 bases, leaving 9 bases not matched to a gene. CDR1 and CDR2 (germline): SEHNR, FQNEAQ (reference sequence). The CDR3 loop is CASSVGTENTEAFF. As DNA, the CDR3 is TGTGCCAGTTCCGTCGGGACAGAAAACACTGAAGCTTTCTTT.

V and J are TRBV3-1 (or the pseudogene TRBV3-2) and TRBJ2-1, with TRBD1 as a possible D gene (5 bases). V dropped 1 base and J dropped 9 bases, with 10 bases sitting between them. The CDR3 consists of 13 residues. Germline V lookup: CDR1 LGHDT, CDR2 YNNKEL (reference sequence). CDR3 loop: CASSQANGAEQFF. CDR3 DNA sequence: TGTGCCAGCAGCCAAGCAAATGGGGCTGAGCAGTTCTTC.

The CDR3 reads CASSAREVGNEQFF. The CDR3 coding sequence is TGCGCCAGCAGTGCGAGGGAAGTTGGGAATGAGCAGTTCTTC. The J gene is TRBJ2-1, the V gene TRBV10-1; D possibly corresponds to TRBD2 (5 bases). Germline-derived CDR1 and CDR2 are WNHNN and SYGVQD (reference sequence). CDR3 length equals 14 residues. Trimming took off 4 bases at V and 7 bases at J, with 14 bases between the two ends.

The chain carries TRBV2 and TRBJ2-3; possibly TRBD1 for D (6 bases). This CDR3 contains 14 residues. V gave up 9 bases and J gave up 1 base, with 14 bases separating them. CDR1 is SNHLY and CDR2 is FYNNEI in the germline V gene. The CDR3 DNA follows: TGTGCCAGTCGAATCAGGGGCCGCACAGATACGCAGTATTTT. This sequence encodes CASRIRGRTDTQYF.

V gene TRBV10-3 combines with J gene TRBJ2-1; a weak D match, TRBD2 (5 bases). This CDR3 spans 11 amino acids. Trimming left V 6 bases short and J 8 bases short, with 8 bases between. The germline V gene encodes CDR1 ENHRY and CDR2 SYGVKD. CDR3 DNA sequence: TGTGCCATCAGGCTCGGGGATGAGCAGTTCTTC. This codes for CAIRLGDEQFF.

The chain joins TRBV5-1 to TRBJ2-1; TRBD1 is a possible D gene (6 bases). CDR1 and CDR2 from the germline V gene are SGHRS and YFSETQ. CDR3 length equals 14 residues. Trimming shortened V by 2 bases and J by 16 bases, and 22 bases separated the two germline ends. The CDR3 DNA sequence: TGCGCCAGCAGCTTTTCGGAGTTGAGAACAGGGTCTTTCTTC. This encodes CASSFSELRTGSFF.